Below, one T cell receptor (beta chain) is given with its context. The data were taken from a study of blood T cells in healthy people across ages. Together with a sample-barcoded 5' primer, a J-beta primer mix was included in a second PCR lasting about 6 to 11 cycles. The template-switch adaptor was a 5' adaptor with 12 random nucleotides. It tagged each cDNA molecule. TCRdb used MiXCR to reprocess the 5' RACE reads, holding one entry per CDR3 protein. Of 2 million or so distinct CDR3 sequences in the sample, roughly 50% were seen once. Trimming removed 6 bases from V and 7 bases from J; junction bases left unmatched: 7. CDR1 SGHRS and CDR2 YFSETQ come from the germline V gene. This CDR3 spans 13 amino acids.

V and J are TRBV5-1 and TRBJ2-1, with 7 bases aligning to TRBD1. The sample comprised blood. The sequence came from a woman in her thirties or forties in good health. CDR3 region: CASTRQGQNEQFF. In DNA form, the CDR3 reads TGCGCCAGCACCAGACAGGGTCAAAATGAGCAGTTCTTC.